The 25 T cell receptor beta chains given below trace back to one sample, sequenced in a study of T cell repertoires in cytomegalovirus infection. Via MiXCR, TCRdb re-called the reads, giving one row per CDR3 protein. This sample has approximately 990,000 distinct CDR3 sequences, with around a third found just once. Antigen specificity for these receptors is unknown. Sequenced material: cultured CD8+ T cells from PBMCs, taken from culture after CMV antigen stimulation. These receptors came from a human donor in good health (CMV status not recorded). Some clones in this sample may be carry-over from other donors' samples.

This clonotype was counted ten times or more. The rearrangement joins TRBV7-2 to TRBJ2-1; possibly TRBD2 for D (5 bases). The germline gives CDR1 SGHTA, CDR2 FQGNSA. The CDR3 length is 15 residues. V was shortened by 5 bases and J by 7 bases, with 18 bases between the two germline ends. The CDR3 region is CASSDEGDMRNEQFF. CDR3 DNA sequence: TGTGCCAGCAGCGACGAGGGAGATATGAGGAATGAGCAGTTCTTC.

The chain has TRBV15 and TRBJ2-2; D possibly matches TRBD1 or TRBD2 (5 bases each). The length of the CDR3 is 17 residues. Germline V gives CDR1 LNHNV, CDR2 YYDKDF (reference sequence). Trimming removed 0 bases at V and 7 bases at J, with 18 bases between. As DNA, the CDR3 is TGTGCCACCAGCAGAGAAGCGGTCGGGGCGCCCGGCGGGGAGCTGTTTTTT. Translation: CATSREAVGAPGGELFF.

This chain uses TRBV7-9 with TRBJ1-1; 7 bases are shared with TRBD1. V dropped 7 bases and J dropped 1; count of bases not matched to a gene: 9. This CDR3 is 15 amino acids long. Germline V gives CDR1 SEHNR, CDR2 FQNEAQ (reference sequence). The CDR3 region is CASTSTGDPNTEAFF. Here the CDR3 DNA reads TGTGCCAGCACAAGTACAGGGGACCCGAACACTGAAGCTTTCTTT.

This clonotype was seen only a few times. The gene calls are TRBV6-1 and TRBJ2-3, with D maybe TRBD1 (5 bases). Germline V gene lookup returns CDR1 MNHNS and CDR2 SASEGT. This CDR3 is 14 amino acids long. Trimming left V 7 bases short and J 0 bases short, with 11 bases between. CDR3: CASTDRVSTDTQYF. For the CDR3, the DNA is TGTGCCAGCACCGACAGAGTCAGCACAGATACGCAGTATTTT.

This clonotype came up a few times. V is TRBV29-1 and J is TRBJ2-3, with D possibly being TRBD1 or TRBD2 (5 bases each). The CDR3 loop spans 14 amino acids. Trimming removed 0 bases at V and 11 bases at J, with 18 bases between. Germline CDR1 reads SQVTM; CDR2 reads ANQGSEA. The CDR3 DNA reads as TGCAGCGTTGAAGATCGGGACCATCCTGGGGGGCAGTATTTT. Protein sequence: CSVEDRDHPGGQYF.

In its sample, this clonotype was seen a few times. V and J are TRBV12-3 or TRBV12-4 and TRBJ2-3, with TRBD2 matching over 9 bases. Germline trimming cut 3 bases from V and 6 bases from J; bases unmatched to any gene: 10. This CDR3 has 16 amino acids. The CDR3 spells CASSFRLAGQADTQYF. CDR3 DNA sequence: TGTGCCAGCAGTTTTCGGCTAGCGGGGCAAGCGGATACGCAGTATTTT.

This clonotype was seen a handful of times. The V call is TRBV7-9, the J call TRBJ1-2; no clear D. Germline V lookup: CDR1 SEHNR, CDR2 FQNEAQ (reference sequence). CDR3 length: 15 amino acids. V was clipped by 2 bases and J by 3 bases, with 13 bases between them. The CDR3 DNA sequence: TGTGCCAGCAGCTTAAAAGAGGCAGGCTACTATGGCTACACCTTC. Its translation: CASSLKEAGYYGYTF.

A few counts support this clonotype. The V call is TRBV7-9, the J call TRBJ2-3; 8 bases are shared with TRBD1. Germline values: CDR1 SEHNR, CDR2 FQNEAQ (reference sequence). Trimming at V came to 4 bases and at J to 6 bases, leaving 6 bases not matched to a gene. The length of the CDR3 is 14 residues. This chain's CDR3 is CASSSPGGRDTQYF. CDR3 sequence (DNA): TGTGCCAGCAGCTCCCCAGGGGGCAGGGATACGCAGTATTTT.

About this clonotype itself: A much larger clone lies one base from this, so it may be a read error. This CDR3 is CASSPTRVAGVPGRETQSF. DNA of the CDR3: TGTGCCAGCAGCCCCACGAGGGTAGCGGGGGTCCCAGGGCGGGAGACCCAGTCCTTC. This chain joins TRBV7-2 and TRBJ2-5, with TRBD2 matching over 9 bases. The CDR3 covers 19 residues. The germline CDR1 and CDR2 sequences are SGHTA and FQGNSA.

This clonotype has ten or more counts. The V and J genes are TRBV7-9 and TRBJ1-2; unclear D gene. The V gene's germline CDR1 is SEHNR and CDR2 FQNEAQ (reference sequence). This CDR3 has 16 amino acids. Trimming left V 6 bases short and J 0 bases short, with 17 bases between. The CDR3 DNA sequence: TGTGCCAGCAGTCCCCCGATCGACGGAGCTAACTATGGCTACACCTTC. This translates into CASSPPIDGANYGYTF.

DNA for the CDR3: TGTGCCAGCAGCCCCAAAGGGCAGGGGCTGTTTTTT. This codes for CASSPKGQGLFF. The chain carries TRBV4-2 and TRBJ1-4; D may be TRBD1 (6 bases). Per the germline V gene, CDR1 is LGHNA and CDR2 is YNFKEQ. V was trimmed by 4 bases and J by 14 bases, leaving 14 bases between them. This CDR3 is 12 amino acids long.

V and J are TRBV4-3 and TRBJ2-2; 8 positions match TRBD1. V lost 0 bases, J lost 4 bases, and 7 bases stayed unmatched. CDR3 length equals 17 residues. Germline V gene data show CDR1 as LGHNA and CDR2 as YSLEER. This chain's CDR3 is CASSQDRQGQVTGELFF. The DNA of the CDR3 is TGCGCCAGCAGCCAAGACCGACAGGGGCAGGTCACCGGGGAGCTGTTTTTT.

The rearrangement links TRBV4-1 to TRBJ1-5; the D gene is possibly TRBD1 (5 bases). This CDR3 spans 14 amino acids. Germline CDR1 reads MGHRA; CDR2 reads YSYEKL. The V gene lost 6 bases and the J gene lost 3 bases, with 12 bases spanning the gap. The CDR3 bases are TGCGCCAGCAGTCCGACGGACATCAATCAGCCCCAGCATTTT. It translates to CASSPTDINQPQHF.

The J gene is TRBJ2-7, the V gene TRBV27; D is uncertain. V lost 0 bases, J lost 3 bases, and 9 bases lay in between. The germline CDR1 and CDR2 sequences are MNHEY and SMNVEV (reference sequence). The CDR3 is 14 residues long. CDR3 amino acids: CASSLSGGGYEQYV. Here the CDR3 DNA reads TGTGCCAGCAGTTTATCAGGTGGTGGCTACGAGCAGTACGTC.

Concerning this clonotype itself: At one end, the junction sequence differs from germline, possibly due to a read error. This chain connects TRBV7-2 to TRBJ2-3; a possible D gene is TRBD2 (5 bases). The CDR3 has 15 amino acids. Germline CDR1 reads SGHTA; CDR2 reads FQGNSA. CDR3 amino acids: CVSSLEAKFTDTQYF. CDR3 sequence (DNA): TGTGTCAGCAGCTTGGAGGCTAAATTCACAGATACGCAGTATTTT.

In its sample, this clonotype was seen a few times. The V gene is TRBV19, the J gene TRBJ2-1; D not resolved. CDR1 and CDR2 (germline): LNHDA, SQIVND (reference sequence). This CDR3 has 13 amino acids. Trimming took 8 bases from V and 6 from J, leaving 14 bases between them. The CDR3 nucleotides read TGTGCCAGTGGCGGCCGGTTAGGCAATGAGCAGTTCTTC. Residues: CASGGRLGNEQFF.

This clonotype was seen a handful of times. DNA for the CDR3: TGCGCCAGCTCGAGGGGAATTGGCTACACCTTC. This gives the protein CASSRGIGYTF. The gene calls are TRBV5-1 and TRBJ1-2, with a tentative D call TRBD1 (5 bases). The CDR3 contains 11 residues. CDR1 is SGHRS, CDR2 YFSETQ, per germline. V shed 7 bases and J shed 7 bases, with 11 bases lying between them.

Many counts were recorded for this clonotype. V gene TRBV7-2 combines with J gene TRBJ2-3; D is possibly TRBD1 (6 bases). In germline, CDR1 is SGHTA, CDR2 FQGNSA. The ends were cut back, 5 bases at V and 3 bases at J, with 9 bases in the middle. The CDR3 spans 13 residues. This CDR3 reads CASSATGTDTQYF. DNA of the CDR3: TGTGCCAGCAGCGCAACAGGGACAGATACGCAGTATTTT.

This clonotype was counted only a few times. The chain uses TRBV6-2 or TRBV6-3 and TRBJ1-6; D not certain. V lost 2 bases to trimming and J lost 9 bases, with 11 bases between them. The CDR3 is 14 residues long. CDR1 and CDR2 (germline): MNHEY, SVGEGT. The CDR3 DNA reads as TGTGCCAGCAGTTACACGGACCCCCTTTCACCCCTCCACTTT. This codes for CASSYTDPLSPLHF.

This clonotype was seen a few times. This chain uses TRBV12-3 or TRBV12-4 with TRBJ2-3; 11 bases fit TRBD2. V lost 4 bases, J lost 6 bases, and 3 bases stayed unmatched. The CDR3 sequence is 14 residues long. The CDR3 nucleotides are TGTGCCAGCAGTTCATTAGCGGGAGGGGATACGCAGTATTTT. This gives the protein CASSSLAGGDTQYF.

V and J are TRBV29-1 and TRBJ2-1; 8 bases are a match to TRBD2. Per the germline V gene, CDR1 is SQVTM and CDR2 is ANQGSEA. J was trimmed by 2 bases and V by 3 bases; bases with no gene match: 6. There are 15 residues in the CDR3. CDR3 region: CSVDGAGVTYNEQFF. The CDR3 nucleotides are TGCAGCGTTGATGGAGCGGGGGTGACCTACAATGAGCAGTTCTTC.

This clonotype was found many times. The chain employs TRBV7-2 and TRBJ1-6; D call uncertain. With 6 bases removed from V and 6 bases from J, the gap between germline ends came to 18 bases. There are 16 residues in the CDR3. Germline V CDR1 and CDR2: SGHTA, FQGNSA. CDR3 coding DNA: TGTGCCAGCAGATATCCGGATATGATTTCTAATTCACCCCTCCACTTT. Translation: CASRYPDMISNSPLHF.

The J gene is TRBJ2-1, the V gene TRBV7-9, with D perhaps matching TRBD1 (6 bases). Trimming took 11 bases from V and 6 from J, leaving 14 bases between them. The CDR3 runs 12 residues. The germline CDR1 and CDR2 sequences are SEHNR and FQNEAQ (reference sequence). CDR3 residues: CAAGQGGNEQFF. In DNA form, the CDR3 reads TGTGCCGCGGGTCAAGGGGGCAATGAGCAGTTCTTC.

The V call is TRBV24-1, the J call TRBJ1-2, with D unresolved. The CDR3 contains 12 residues. The germline gives CDR1 KGHDR, CDR2 SFDVKD. The V end was cut by 7 bases, the J end by 8 bases, with 13 bases between. CDR3 amino acids: CATSRSESGYTF. As DNA, the CDR3 is TGTGCCACCAGCCGCTCAGAGTCGGGCTACACCTTC.

This clonotype was recorded a few times. The gene calls are TRBV2 and TRBJ2-2; D is perhaps TRBD1 (6 bases). There are 13 residues in the CDR3. CDR1 and CDR2 (germline): SNHLY, FYNNEI. Trimming took off 8 bases at V and 9 bases at J, with 16 bases between the two ends. As DNA, the CDR3 is TGTGCCAGCTCAGGGGCGACCGTCCGGGAGCTGTTTTTT. It translates to CASSGATVRELFF.